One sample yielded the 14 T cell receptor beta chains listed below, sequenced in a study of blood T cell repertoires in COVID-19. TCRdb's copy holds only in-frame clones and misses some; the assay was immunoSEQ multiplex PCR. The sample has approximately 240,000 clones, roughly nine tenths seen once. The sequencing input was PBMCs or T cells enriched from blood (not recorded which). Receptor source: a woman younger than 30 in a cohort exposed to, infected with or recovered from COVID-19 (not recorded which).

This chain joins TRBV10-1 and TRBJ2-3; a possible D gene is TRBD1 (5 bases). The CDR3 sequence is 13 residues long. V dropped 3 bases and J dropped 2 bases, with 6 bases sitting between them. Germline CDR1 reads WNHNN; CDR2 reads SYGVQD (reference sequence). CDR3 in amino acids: CASSEGHTDTQYF. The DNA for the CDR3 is TGCGCCAGCAGTGAAGGACACACAGATACGCAGTATTTT.

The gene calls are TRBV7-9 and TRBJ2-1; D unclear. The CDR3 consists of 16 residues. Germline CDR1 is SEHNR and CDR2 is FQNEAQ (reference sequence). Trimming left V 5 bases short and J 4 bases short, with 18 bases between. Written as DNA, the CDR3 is TGTGCCAGCAGCCCCCCCTGGTTCCCGCGATACAATGAGCAGTTCTTC. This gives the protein CASSPPWFPRYNEQFF.

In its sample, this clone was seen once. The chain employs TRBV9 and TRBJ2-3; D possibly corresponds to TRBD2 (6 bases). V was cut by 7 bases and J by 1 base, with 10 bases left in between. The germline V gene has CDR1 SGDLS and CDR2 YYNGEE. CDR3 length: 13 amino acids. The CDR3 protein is CASGGWGTDTQYF. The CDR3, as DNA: TGTGCCAGCGGGGGGTGGGGCACAGATACGCAGTATTTT.

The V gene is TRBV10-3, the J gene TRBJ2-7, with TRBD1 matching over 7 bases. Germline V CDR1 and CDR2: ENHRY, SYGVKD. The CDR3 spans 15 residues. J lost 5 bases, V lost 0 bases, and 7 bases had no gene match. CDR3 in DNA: TGTGCCATCAGTGAGTCTACAGGGGTCGTCCACGAGCAGTACTTC. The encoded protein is CAISESTGVVHEQYF.

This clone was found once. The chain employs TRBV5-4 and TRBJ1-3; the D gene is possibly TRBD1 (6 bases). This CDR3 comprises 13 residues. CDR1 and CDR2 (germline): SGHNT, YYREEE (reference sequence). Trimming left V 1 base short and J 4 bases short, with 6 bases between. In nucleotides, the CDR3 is TGTGCCAGCAGCTTGACAGGGGGAAACACCATATATTTT. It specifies CASSLTGGNTIYF.

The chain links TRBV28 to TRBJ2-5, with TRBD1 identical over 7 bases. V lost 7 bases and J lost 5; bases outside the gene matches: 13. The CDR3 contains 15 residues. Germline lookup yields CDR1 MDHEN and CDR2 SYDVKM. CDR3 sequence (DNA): TGTGCCAGCAACTCACCGGGCCCAGGGGGTGAGACCCAGTACTTC. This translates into CASNSPGPGGETQYF.

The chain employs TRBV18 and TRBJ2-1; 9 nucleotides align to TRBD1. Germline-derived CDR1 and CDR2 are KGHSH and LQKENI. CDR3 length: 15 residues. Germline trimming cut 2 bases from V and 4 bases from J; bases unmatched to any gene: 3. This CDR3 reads CASSPRTGDYNEQFF. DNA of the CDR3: TGTGCCAGCTCACCAAGGACAGGGGATTACAATGAGCAGTTCTTC.

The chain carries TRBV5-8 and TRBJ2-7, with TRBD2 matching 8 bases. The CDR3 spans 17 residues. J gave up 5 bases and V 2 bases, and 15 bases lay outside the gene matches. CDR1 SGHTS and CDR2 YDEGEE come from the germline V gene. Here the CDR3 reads CASSLAGSRPSGHEQYF. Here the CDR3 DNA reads TGTGCCAGCAGCTTAGCGGGCTCCCGTCCTAGCGGGCACGAGCAGTACTTC.

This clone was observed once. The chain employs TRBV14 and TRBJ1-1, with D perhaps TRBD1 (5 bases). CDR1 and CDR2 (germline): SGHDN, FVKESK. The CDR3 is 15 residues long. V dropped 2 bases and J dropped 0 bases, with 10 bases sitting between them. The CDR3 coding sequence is TGTGCCAGCAGCCAAACCGACAGAGTGAACACTGAAGCTTTCTTT. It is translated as CASSQTDRVNTEAFF.

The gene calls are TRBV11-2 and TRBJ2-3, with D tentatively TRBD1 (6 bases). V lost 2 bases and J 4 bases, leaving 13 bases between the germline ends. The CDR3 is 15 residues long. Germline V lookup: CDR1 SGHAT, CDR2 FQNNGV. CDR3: CASSLSGDRADTQYF. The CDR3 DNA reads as TGTGCCAGCAGCTTATCAGGGGATAGGGCAGATACGCAGTATTTT.

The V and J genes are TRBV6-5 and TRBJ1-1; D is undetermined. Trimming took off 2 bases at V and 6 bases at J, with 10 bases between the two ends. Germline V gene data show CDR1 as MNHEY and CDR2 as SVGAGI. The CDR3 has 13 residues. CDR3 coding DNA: TGTGCCAGCAGTTACGAGGGTCTCTCTGAAGCTTTCTTT. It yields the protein CASSYEGLSEAFF.

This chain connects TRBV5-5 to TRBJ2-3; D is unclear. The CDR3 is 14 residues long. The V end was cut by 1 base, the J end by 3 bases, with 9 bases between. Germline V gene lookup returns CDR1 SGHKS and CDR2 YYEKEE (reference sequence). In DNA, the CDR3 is TGTGCCAGCAGCTTGAATTACGGGACAGATACGCAGTATTTT. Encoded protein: CASSLNYGTDTQYF.

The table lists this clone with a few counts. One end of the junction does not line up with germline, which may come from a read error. DNA for the CDR3: TGTGCTAGCAGCTTAACAGAATACTCGGGAGGGTTAGGCAATGAGCAGTTCTTC. Translated: CASSLTEYSGGLGNEQFF. V is TRBV7-7 and J is TRBJ2-1; 8 nucleotides agree with TRBD2. The CDR3 sequence is 18 residues long. The germline gives CDR1 SSHAT, CDR2 FNYEAQ (reference sequence).

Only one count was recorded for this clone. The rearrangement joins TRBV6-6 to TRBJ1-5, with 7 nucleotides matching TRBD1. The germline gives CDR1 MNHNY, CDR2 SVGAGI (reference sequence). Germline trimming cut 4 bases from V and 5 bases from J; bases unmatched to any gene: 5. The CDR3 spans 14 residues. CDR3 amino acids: CASSWTGDDQPQHF. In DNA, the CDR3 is TGTGCCAGCAGTTGGACAGGTGATGATCAGCCCCAGCATTTT.